The next 24 T cell receptor beta chains were all read from a single sample in a study of molecular identifiers for immune sequencing clone quantification. TCRdb independently ran MiXCR on the PCR reads; one entry per CDR3 protein. The data hold just under 650,000 distinct CDR3 sequences, with 20% observed a single time. The sequencing input was naive CD8+ T cells from blood, with Jurkat cell RNA spiked in. Subset of the sample: FACS-sorted CD8+CD4-CCR7+CD45RA+ naive T cells. The receptors derive from a human donor in good health. Some libraries in this study had Jurkat cell RNA spiked in.

This clonotype occurred many times. J is TRBJ2-3 and V is TRBV6-5, with 7 nucleotides matching TRBD1. Germline V gene sequence: CDR1 MNHEY, CDR2 SVGAGI. The length of the CDR3 is 15 residues. V lost 6 bases and J lost 3; bases outside the gene matches: 9. CDR3 sequence: CASSPPTGRTDTQYF. As DNA, the CDR3 is TGTGCCAGCAGCCCCCCGACAGGGAGAACAGATACGCAGTATTTT.

The sample holds many counts of this clonotype. The genes are TRBV5-4 and TRBJ2-5; 10 bases are a match to TRBD2. Germline CDR1 and CDR2: SGHNT and YYREEE (reference sequence). The CDR3 spans 16 residues. The junction had 15 bases not matched to a gene; V was cut back by 9 bases and J by 4 bases. Written as DNA, the CDR3 is TGTGCCATCGGGACTAGCGAATCGCCGCGATCAGAGACCCAGTACTTC. Translating it yields CAIGTSESPRSETQYF.

A word on this clonotype: Since a much larger clone is just one base distant, this may be a read error. Given the absence of the conserved phenylalanine or tryptophan at the CDR3 end, a read error is likely. This chain uses TRBV11-2 with TRBJ2-1; the D gene is possibly TRBD1 (5 bases). The germline V gene has CDR1 SGHAT and CDR2 FQNNGV. Deletions cut 3 bases from V and 3 bases from J, with 15 bases between. The length of the CDR3 is 16 residues. CDR3 in DNA: TGTGCCAGCAGCTTTGACGAGATGGGGCTCTACAATGAGCAGTTCCTC. Its protein is CASSFDEMGLYNEQFL.

This clonotype was observed at least ten times. This chain uses TRBV4-1 with TRBJ2-3; TRBD2 agrees at 10 bases. With V trimmed by 3 bases and J by 11 bases, 23 bases remained unmatched. CDR3 length equals 19 residues. Per the germline V gene, CDR1 is MGHRA and CDR2 is YSYEKL. The CDR3 DNA is TGCGCCAGCAGCCAGGGGTTAGCGGGGGGAAGCCCCTCTTTTTTGGGGCAGTATTTT. The encoded protein is CASSQGLAGGSPSFLGQYF.

The chain joins TRBV2 to TRBJ2-7, with a weak D call TRBD1 (6 bases). The CDR3 runs 14 residues. Trimming removed 5 bases at V and 2 bases at J, with 13 bases between. Germline CDR1 SNHLY, CDR2 FYNNEI. CDR3 sequence (DNA): TGTGCCAGCAGTCGGTCCCGGGACACCTACGAGCAGTACTTC. The encoded protein is CASSRSRDTYEQYF.

This clonotype was picked up many times. This chain links TRBV27 with TRBJ1-3; D is unresolved. Germline assignment: CDR1 MNHEY and CDR2 SMNVEV (reference sequence). V shed 8 bases and J shed 0 bases, with 8 bases lying between them. The CDR3 length is 13 residues. CDR3 in DNA: TGTGCCAGCGGGTCGAGCTCTGGAAACACCATATATTTT. The encoded protein is CASGSSSGNTIYF.

Regarding this clonotype: Sequence at one end of the junction differs from germline and may be a read error. This chain uses TRBV27 with TRBJ2-4; the D gene could be TRBD1 or TRBD2 (5 bases each). The CDR3 loop spans 15 amino acids. The germline V gene encodes CDR1 MNHEY and CDR2 SMNVEV (reference sequence). This chain's CDR3 is CASRGPSAGKNTQHF. The CDR3 DNA sequence: TGTGCCAGCCGGGGCCCCTCGGCAGGCAAAAACACTCAGCACTTC.

V and J are TRBV20-1 and TRBJ2-1; D unclear. Germline assignment: CDR1 DFQATT and CDR2 SNEGSKA (reference sequence). This CDR3 is 15 amino acids long. Trimming stripped 5 bases from V and 0 bases from J, with 14 bases between. The CDR3: CSAHHADISYNEQFF. DNA for the CDR3: TGCAGTGCTCACCACGCAGACATCTCCTACAATGAGCAGTTCTTC.

The rearrangement joins TRBV7-8 to TRBJ2-1; tentative D call: TRBD1 (6 bases). V was clipped by 2 bases and J by 8 bases, with 13 bases between them. Germline loops: CDR1 SGHVS, CDR2 FQNEAQ. The CDR3 spans 14 residues. This CDR3 is CASSLLQGRDEQFF. The DNA for the CDR3 is TGTGCCAGCAGCTTATTACAGGGTAGGGATGAGCAGTTCTTC.

This rearrangement joins TRBV19 to TRBJ2-2; D gene uncertain. This CDR3 has 15 residues. With 3 bases removed from V and 1 base from J, the gap between germline ends came to 9 bases. Germline assignment: CDR1 LNHDA and CDR2 SQIVND (reference sequence). The CDR3 reads CASSIIPGNTGELFF. The DNA for the CDR3 is TGTGCCAGTAGTATCATACCAGGGAACACCGGGGAGCTGTTTTTT.

Many counts were recorded for this clonotype. The rearrangement uses TRBV29-1 and TRBJ2-5, with a weak D call TRBD1 (5 bases). The CDR3 is made up of 13 amino acids. V gave up 0 bases and J gave up 7 bases, with 12 bases separating them. Germline V gene lookup returns CDR1 SQVTM and CDR2 ANQGSEA. The CDR3 DNA sequence: TGCAGCGTTGAAGAGGGGCTATTAGGGACCCAGTACTTC. Translation: CSVEEGLLGTQYF.

There are many counts of this clonotype. The chain links TRBV19 to TRBJ1-5; TRBD1 matches at 8 bases. V lost 7 bases, J lost 3 bases, and 5 bases stayed unmatched. The CDR3 runs 14 residues. The germline V gene encodes CDR1 LNHDA and CDR2 SQIVND (reference sequence). For the CDR3, the DNA is TGTGCCAGTACCGACAGGGGAATCAATCAGCCCCAGCATTTT. Protein: CASTDRGINQPQHF.

This rearrangement joins TRBV29-1 to TRBJ1-1; D gene unclear. CDR1 SQVTM and CDR2 ANQGSEA come from the germline V gene. V lost 7 bases and J lost 0, with 9 bases in between. There are 12 residues in the CDR3. The CDR3 protein is CSAVEMNTEAFF. The CDR3 coding sequence is TGCAGCGCTGTAGAGATGAACACTGAAGCTTTCTTT.

This clonotype was counted at least ten times. The gene calls are TRBV4-1 and TRBJ2-5; D not certain. Germline CDR1 MGHRA, CDR2 YSYEKL. The CDR3 length is 15 residues. The germline V and J ends were trimmed by 5 bases and 5 bases, with 18 bases remaining between them. CDR3 coding DNA: TGCGCCAGCAGCGGAAAGGGTCTACCAGAGGAGACCCAGTACTTC. Amino acids: CASSGKGLPEETQYF.

The chain joins TRBV4-2 to TRBJ2-2, with 8 bases identical to TRBD1. Germline V gene lookup returns CDR1 LGHNA and CDR2 YNFKEQ. The V and J ends lost 1 base and 7 bases, in that order; junction bases with no gene match: 11. This CDR3 comprises 17 residues. In DNA, the CDR3 is TGTGCCAGCAGCCAAGTTTCCGGCAGGGGGCAAGGCGGGGAGCTGTTTTTT. Amino acids: CASSQVSGRGQGGELFF.

This clonotype was recorded a few times. The gene calls are TRBV11-2 and TRBJ2-5; 9 positions match TRBD2. Germline CDR1 SGHAT, CDR2 FQNNGV. The ends lost 0 bases at V and 5 bases at J; junction bases unmatched: 10. The CDR3 extends over 17 amino acids. The CDR3 coding sequence is TGTGCCAGCAGCTTAGATCGGTTGGCGGGAGGGCGGGAGACCCAGTACTTC. Protein: CASSLDRLAGGRETQYF.

The sample holds many counts of this clonotype. The rearrangement links TRBV6-2 or TRBV6-3 to TRBJ1-1; tentatively, D is TRBD1 (5 bases). The length of the CDR3 is 12 residues. V lost 7 bases and J lost 7, with 13 bases in between. Germline V lookup: CDR1 MNHEY, CDR2 SVGEGT. DNA of the CDR3: TGTGCCAGCAACGCGGGGCGCGGTGAAGCTTTCTTT. It is translated as CASNAGRGEAFF.

This clonotype has a count of ten or more. The chain has TRBV6-5 and TRBJ2-1; maybe TRBD1 (6 bases). This CDR3 is built from 15 residues. Trimming removed 2 bases at V and 6 bases at J, with 14 bases between. Per germline, CDR1 MNHEY and CDR2 SVGAGI. The CDR3 loop is CASSYPGRGGNEQFF. CDR3 in DNA: TGTGCCAGCAGTTACCCTGGCAGGGGCGGCAATGAGCAGTTCTTC.

With respect to this clonotype: Possible read error: a much larger clone is one base away. The CDR3 DNA reads TGTGCCAGCCGCCCTAGCGGGGGCCCTCAAGGGACCCAGTACTTC. Translated, it gives CASRPSGGPQGTQYF. J is TRBJ2-5 and V is TRBV5-3; 10 bases line up with TRBD2. TRBV5-3 is designated an ORF whose function remains uncertain. The CDR3 totals 15 residues.

This clonotype was picked up many times. The CDR3 loop reads CASSLLGEEEKLFF. The CDR3 DNA reads TGTGCCAGCAGTTTACTGGGGGAGGAGGAAAAACTGTTTTTT. The chain links TRBV27 to TRBJ1-4; perhaps TRBD1 as D (5 bases). The CDR3 consists of 14 residues. Trimming took off 2 bases at V and 8 bases at J, with 12 bases between the two ends. The germline V gene has CDR1 MNHEY and CDR2 SMNVEV (reference sequence).

The table lists this clonotype with many counts. The chain combines TRBV4-3 with TRBJ2-1, with unresolved D. Germline CDR1 and CDR2: LGHNA and YSLEER. The CDR3 extends over 14 amino acids. The germline V and J ends were trimmed by 0 bases and 4 bases, with 7 bases remaining between them. The CDR3 region has the DNA TGCGCCAGCAGCCAAGACCCCTTGTACAATGAGCAGTTCTTC. Protein sequence: CASSQDPLYNEQFF.

This clonotype has a handful of counts. This sequence joins TRBV11-2 and TRBJ2-7, with D possibly matching TRBD1 (6 bases). Trimming shortened V by 2 bases and J by 5 bases, and 22 bases separated the two germline ends. The CDR3 contains 17 residues. Germline-derived CDR1 and CDR2 are SGHAT and FQNNGV. The CDR3: CASSLSPTGILVNEQYF. The CDR3 DNA reads TGTGCCAGCAGCTTAAGCCCCACAGGGATCCTAGTCAACGAGCAGTACTTC.

Details on this clonotype: One end of the junction does not line up with germline, which may come from a read error. The chain employs TRBV6-5 and TRBJ1-1; D remains ambiguous. The CDR3 loop spans 14 amino acids. Germline lookup yields CDR1 MNHEY and CDR2 SVGAGI. CDR3 DNA: TGTGCCAGCAGTTACGGGCCGGGGAACATTGAAGCTTTCTTT. Translation gives CASSYGPGNIEAFF.

Concerning this clonotype: A much larger clone is a single base away; this may be a read error. The chain recombines TRBV19 with TRBJ1-2; D unresolved. From germline, CDR1 is LNHDA and CDR2 SQIVND (reference sequence). V dropped 2 bases and J dropped 6 bases, with 7 bases sitting between them. This CDR3 is 12 amino acids long. CDR3: CASSISRHGYTF. Here the CDR3 DNA reads TGTGCCAGTAGTATATCAAGGCATGGCTACACCTTC.